This entry concerns a single TCR beta chain. This clonotype was counted a single time. No cognate antigen has been identified for it. No base qualities exist here, and no much larger clone lies one base off it. A single read is weak support. This specimen belongs to a study of patients and donors after allogeneic stem cell transplantation (TCRdb year 2020). V and J are truncated by 10 bases and 4 bases respectively, leaving an intervening sequence of 22 bases. The CDR3 runs 15 amino acids, cysteine and phenylalanine included. CDR3 DNA only is kept here, 45 bases in frame from base 1. Via the germline V gene (reference sequence), CDR1 is LNHDA and CDR2 SQIVND. Libraries came from RT-PCR. TCRdb shows the sequencer as NextSeq 550. The raw public reads went through TCRdb reprocessing: fastp at Q25, MiXCR clone calling, in-frame beta chains kept. Entries are consolidated by CDR3 protein sequence, retaining the most common genes and DNA. The sample records roughly 190,000 distinct CDR3 sequences, more than 35% of which are singletons. Around 35% of the sample goes to the ten largest clones.

The specimen sequenced was blood, either unsorted or a sorted T cell fraction (not recorded which). The clonotype was recovered from a human donor who was either an allogeneic HSCT recipient or a stem cell or donor lymphocyte infusion donor (not recorded which). It is not recorded whose cells these are; they may come from a transplant donor. Recombination joined TRBV19 with TRBJ1-1, with TRBD1 tentatively as D gene (5 bases match). The nucleotide sequence is given as TGTGCCACCACTCCGCGACCCAGGGAGGCCACTGAAGCTTTCTTT. Translated, this gives CATTPRPREATEAFF.